The 13 T cell receptor beta chains reported below all come from one sample, sequenced in a study of T cell changes during pregnancy in multiple sclerosis. The assay was immunoSEQ multiplex PCR, and TCRdb's table has in-frame clones only and misses some. The sample records roughly 58,000 clones, approximately 94% being singletons. Material: CD8+ T cells from peripheral blood mononuclear cells, obtained in the third trimester of pregnancy. The origin of the receptors is a female donor with multiple sclerosis, enrolled in a pregnancy study.

This chain links TRBV10-1 with TRBJ2-7; possibly TRBD1 for D (6 bases). The CDR3 loop spans 15 amino acids. V was pared by 0 bases and J by 7 bases, with 16 bases between. The germline gives CDR1 WNHNN, CDR2 SYGVQD (reference sequence). The CDR3 bases are TGCGCCAGCAGTGAGTCCAGGGGCTACCCTGATGAGCAGTACTTC. Translation: CASSESRGYPDEQYF.

The chain couples TRBV4-1 to TRBJ1-4; D call uncertain. Trimming took 1 base from V and 7 from J, leaving 10 bases between them. CDR1 and CDR2 from the germline V gene are MGHRA and YSYEKL. This CDR3 contains 14 residues. The CDR3 protein is CASSQVPTGEKLFF. The DNA for the CDR3 is TGCGCCAGCAGCCAAGTCCCGACTGGTGAAAAACTGTTTTTT.

The chain joins TRBV5-1 to TRBJ2-7; 9 bases fit TRBD1. This CDR3 spans 15 amino acids. Germline assignment: CDR1 SGHRS and CDR2 YFSETQ. J lost 5 bases, V lost 5 bases, and 11 bases had no gene match. The CDR3 loop reads CASRLPGQGINEQYF. For the CDR3, the DNA is TGCGCCAGCAGACTTCCGGGACAGGGAATCAACGAGCAGTACTTC.

This chain uses TRBV6-5 with TRBJ2-1; 7 nucleotides align to TRBD1. The CDR3 spans 14 residues. Germline V gene sequence: CDR1 MNHEY, CDR2 SVGAGI. After removal of 5 bases from V and 7 bases from J, the junction contained 8 bases not matched to a gene. The CDR3 DNA sequence: TGTGCCAGCAGTACCCGACCCAGGGGGAATGAGCAGTTCTTC. Translating gives CASSTRPRGNEQFF.

The chain links TRBV9 to TRBJ1-2; D gene uncertain. Germline V gives CDR1 SGDLS, CDR2 YYNGEE. V lost 4 bases, J lost 3 bases, and 16 bases lay in between. The CDR3 runs to 15 residues. The CDR3: CASSSNLNGDYGYTF. CDR3 DNA sequence: TGTGCCAGCAGCTCTAATCTAAACGGGGACTATGGCTACACCTTC.

This sequence joins TRBV27 and TRBJ2-7; D might be TRBD1 (5 bases). The CDR3 length is 15 residues. V lost 0 bases and J 2 bases, leaving 11 bases between the germline ends. Germline V gene lookup returns CDR1 MNHEY and CDR2 SMNVEV (reference sequence). The CDR3 loop is CASSLSETGTYEQYF. In DNA, the CDR3 is TGTGCCAGCAGTTTATCGGAAACAGGCACCTACGAGCAGTACTTC.

The rearrangement links TRBV30 to TRBJ1-2, with D maybe TRBD1 (6 bases). Germline lookup yields CDR1 GTSNPN and CDR2 SVGIG (reference sequence). With 0 bases removed from V and 1 base from J, the gap between germline ends came to 9 bases. This CDR3 has 14 amino acids. The CDR3 coding sequence is TGTGCCTGGAGTGTACAGGGCTATAACTATGGCTACACCTTC. Translated: CAWSVQGYNYGYTF.

This chain joins TRBV27 and TRBJ2-7; 9 bases fit TRBD1. This CDR3 spans 13 amino acids. Germline V gives CDR1 MNHEY, CDR2 SMNVEV (reference sequence). The V segment lost 5 bases and the J segment 6 bases; nucleotides outside the gene matches: 5. For the CDR3, the DNA is TGTGCCAGCAGTCTCCAGACAGGGGGCGAGCAGTACTTC. This encodes CASSLQTGGEQYF.

This rearrangement joins TRBV9 to TRBJ2-1, with unresolved D. V lost 4 bases and J 4 bases, leaving 9 bases between the germline ends. Germline CDR1 reads SGDLS; CDR2 reads YYNGEE. The CDR3 has 13 residues. Here the CDR3 DNA reads TGTGCCAGCAGCCCCCGCTATTACAATGAGCAGTTCTTC. Translation: CASSPRYYNEQFF.

This sequence joins TRBV19 and TRBJ2-1; 8 nucleotides align to TRBD2. The CDR3 loop spans 16 amino acids. Losses at the gene ends were 5 bases for V and 0 bases for J; bases not matched to a gene: 6. Germline assignment: CDR1 LNHDA and CDR2 SQIVND (reference sequence). The CDR3, as DNA: TGTGCCAGTAGTTCGTTAGCGGGGAGCTCCTACAATGAGCAGTTCTTC. It yields the protein CASSSLAGSSYNEQFF.

The rearrangement uses TRBV6-5 and TRBJ2-7, with 8 bases matching TRBD1. Unmatched junction bases numbered 6, after V lost 6 bases and J lost 5 bases. Germline CDR1 is MNHEY and CDR2 is SVGAGI. This CDR3 has 13 residues. CDR3: CASSGTGLNEQYF. In DNA form, the CDR3 reads TGTGCCAGCAGCGGGACAGGTCTCAACGAGCAGTACTTC.

This rearrangement joins TRBV5-6 to TRBJ2-2; tentative D call: TRBD1 (6 bases). Germline V gene data show CDR1 as SGHDT and CDR2 as YYEEEE. This CDR3 region has 16 residues. V lost 1 base to trimming and J lost 4 bases, with 14 bases between them. Here the CDR3 reads CASSLPTGTSTGELFF. DNA of the CDR3: TGTGCCAGCAGCTTGCCAACCGGGACATCCACCGGGGAGCTGTTTTTT.

The chain combines TRBV6-1 with TRBJ1-2; 8 bases map to TRBD1. This CDR3 has 13 amino acids. The V segment lost 2 bases and the J segment 6 bases; nucleotides outside the gene matches: 2. CDR1 is MNHNS and CDR2 is SASEGT in the germline V gene. CDR3 sequence: CASSERQGHGYTF. CDR3 in DNA: TGTGCCAGCAGTGAAAGACAGGGGCATGGCTACACCTTC.